This T cell receptor beta chain was observed in a study of cytomegalovirus exposure and HLA in healthy donors. General observations from the study: Among donors in an Asian-associated ancestry cluster, a later analysis reportedly found fewer N-insertions than the approximately 670-donor mean. Analysis performed later found roughly 17,000 TCR beta sequences associated with HLA alleles at 0.05 false discovery rate. The authors confirmed in vitro that a few CMV-associated chains were specific for CMV antigens.

Both 60 Vbeta primers and 13 Jbeta primers went into the PCR. In the authors' methods: Later, an analysis found 65 million to 85 million unique TCR beta chains, and around 10 million of these were shared. This table comes from immunoSEQ multiplex PCR, and its TCRdb copy is limited to in-frame clones, with some not included. V and J calls and clone size are those listed in that table; D and trimming were worked out from the DNA. In the table there are fewer than 200,000 clones, approximately 80% of which are singletons. The sample holds a few counts of this clone. Antigen: not known. V lost 2 bases and J 5 bases, leaving 6 bases between the germline ends. The CDR3 is 12 amino acids. Germline V gene sequence: CDR1 WSHSY, CDR2 SAAADI.

The sample consisted of PBMCs. V and J are TRBV10-2 and TRBJ1-1; D remains unclear. The clonotype comes from a girl aged 2-10 years in good health and CMV-seropositive. The CDR3 region is CASSELVTEAFF. The DNA of the CDR3 is TGCGCCAGCAGTGAGCTTGTTACTGAAGCTTTCTTT.